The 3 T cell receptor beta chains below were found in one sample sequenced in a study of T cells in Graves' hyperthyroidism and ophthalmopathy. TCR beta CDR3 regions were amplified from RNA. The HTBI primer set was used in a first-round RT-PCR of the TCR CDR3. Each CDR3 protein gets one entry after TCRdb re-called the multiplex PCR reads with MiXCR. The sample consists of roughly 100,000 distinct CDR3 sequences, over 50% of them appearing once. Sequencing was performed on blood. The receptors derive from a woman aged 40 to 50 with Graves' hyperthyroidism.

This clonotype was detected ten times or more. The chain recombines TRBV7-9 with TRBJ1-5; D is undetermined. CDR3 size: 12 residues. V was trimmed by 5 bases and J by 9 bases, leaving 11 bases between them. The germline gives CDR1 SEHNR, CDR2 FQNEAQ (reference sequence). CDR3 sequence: CASSIDRGPQHF. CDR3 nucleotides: TGTGCCAGCAGCATCGATCGGGGGCCCCAGCATTTT.

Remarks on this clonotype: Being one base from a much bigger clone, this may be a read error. The CDR3 sequence: CASGYNYEQYF. In DNA form, the CDR3 reads TGCGCCAGCGGCTATAACTACGAGCAGTACTTC. The chain is built from TRBV13 and TRBJ2-7; D might be TRBD2 (5 bases). The germline gives CDR1 PRHDT, CDR2 FYEKMQ (reference sequence). The CDR3 contains 11 residues.

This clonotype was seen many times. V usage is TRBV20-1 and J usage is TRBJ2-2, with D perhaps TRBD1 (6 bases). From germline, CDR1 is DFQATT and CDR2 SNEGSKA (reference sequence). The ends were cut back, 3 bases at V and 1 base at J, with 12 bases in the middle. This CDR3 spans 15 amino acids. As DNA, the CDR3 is TGCAGTGCTAGGCCCATACAGGGGAACACCGGGGAGCTGTTTTTT. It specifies CSARPIQGNTGELFF.